Below are 7 T cell receptor beta chains sequenced from a single sample in a study of T-cell reconstitution after alpha-beta-depleted transplantation in children. Unique molecular identifiers were built into the TCRbeta library. Each CDR3 protein is one row after TCRdb ran MiXCR on the PCR reads. Altogether 300,000 or so distinct CDR3 sequences are present, approximately 23% being singletons, with the ten largest covering over 9.5%. Sequencing was performed on PBMCs, mostly from graft donor cells, taken 180 days after TCRalphabeta/CD19-depleted stem cell transplant. These receptor sequences come from a male patient between 10 and 17 years old who had a stem cell transplant for acute lymphoblastic leukemia, so the T cells may come from the graft donor.

This clonotype has more than one count but fewer than ten. The chain couples TRBV12-3 or TRBV12-4 to TRBJ1-6; TRBD1 agrees at 9 bases. This CDR3 is built from 15 residues. Losses at the gene ends were 5 bases for V and 9 bases for J; bases not matched to a gene: 8. The CDR3: CASSAGTGGPSPLHF. The CDR3 bases are TGTGCCAGCAGTGCCGGTACAGGGGGCCCTTCACCCCTCCACTTT.

This clonotype was picked up a small number of times. The rearrangement links TRBV7-9 to TRBJ2-1; 12 bases agree with TRBD2. The trim removed 4 bases at V and 2 bases at J, leaving 6 bases unmatched. The CDR3 is 17 amino acids. CDR1 and CDR2 (germline): SEHNR, FQNEAQ (reference sequence). The CDR3 DNA sequence: TGTGCCAGCAGCTCGAAGGGACTAGCGGGTCCCTACAATGAGCAGTTCTTC. Translating it yields CASSSKGLAGPYNEQFF.

V gene TRBV21-1 combines with J gene TRBJ2-2; TRBD2, the table's D call, was not compared with the DNA. TRBV21-1 is flagged as a pseudogene. There are 18 residues in the CDR3. The CDR3 protein is CASSAEGRAGGPTGELFF. DNA of the CDR3: TGTGCCAGCAGCGCCGAGGGGAGAGCGGGAGGGCCGACCGGGGAGCTGTTTTTT.

The chain combines TRBV27 with TRBJ1-5; D is unclear. Germline CDR1 reads MNHEY; CDR2 reads SMNVEV (reference sequence). V was shortened by 2 bases and J by 9 bases, with 11 bases between the two germline ends. The CDR3 spans 13 residues. The CDR3 DNA sequence: TGTGCCAGCAGTTTAGGGGATGCCTCGCCCCAGCATTTT. Its protein product is CASSLGDASPQHF.

There are a few counts of this clonotype. V and J are TRBV20-1 and TRBJ2-2; D not resolved. Germline V gene data show CDR1 as DFQATT and CDR2 as SNEGSKA (reference sequence). The CDR3 is 11 amino acids. V lost 6 bases to trimming and J lost 3 bases, with 5 bases between them. CDR3 protein: CSAMYTGELFF. The CDR3 DNA reads TGCAGTGCCATGTACACCGGGGAGCTGTTTTTT.

The rearrangement links TRBV11-2 to TRBJ2-2; 11 nucleotides align to TRBD2. The CDR3 covers 16 residues. Germline lookup yields CDR1 SGHAT and CDR2 FQNNGV. J gave up 1 base and V 3 bases, and 1 base lay outside the gene matches. The CDR3 nucleotides are TGTGCCAGCAGCTTTAGCGGGAGGGGGAACACCGGGGAGCTGTTTTTT. It codes for CASSFSGRGNTGELFF.

The chain employs TRBV14 and TRBJ2-5; no reliable D call. The CDR3 has 11 amino acids. Deletions cut 3 bases from V and 4 bases from J, with 3 bases between. Looked up from germline, CDR1 is SGHDN and CDR2 is FVKESK. The CDR3: CASSHTETQYF. CDR3 in DNA: TGTGCCAGCAGCCACACAGAGACCCAGTACTTC.